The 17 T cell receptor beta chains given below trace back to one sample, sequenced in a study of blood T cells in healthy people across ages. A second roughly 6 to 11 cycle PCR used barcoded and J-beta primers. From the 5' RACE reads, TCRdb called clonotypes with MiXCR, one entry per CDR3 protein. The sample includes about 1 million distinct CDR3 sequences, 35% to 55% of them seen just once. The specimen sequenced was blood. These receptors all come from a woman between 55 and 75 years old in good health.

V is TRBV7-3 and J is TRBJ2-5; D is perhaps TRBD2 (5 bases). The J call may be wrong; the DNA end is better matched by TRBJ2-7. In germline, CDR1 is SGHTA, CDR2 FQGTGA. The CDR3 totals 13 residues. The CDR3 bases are TGTGCCAGCAGCGTAAAACCGGGAAGCGAGCAGTACTTC. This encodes CASSVKPGSEQYF.

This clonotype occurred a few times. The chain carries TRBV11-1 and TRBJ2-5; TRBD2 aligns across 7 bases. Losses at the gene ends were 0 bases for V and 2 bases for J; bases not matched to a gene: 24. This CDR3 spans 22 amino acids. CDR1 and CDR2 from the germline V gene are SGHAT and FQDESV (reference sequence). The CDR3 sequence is CASSLARLGEGEIIYLQETQYF. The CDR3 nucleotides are TGTGCCAGCAGCTTAGCGCGGTTGGGGGAGGGTGAAATAATCTACCTTCAAGAGACCCAGTACTTC. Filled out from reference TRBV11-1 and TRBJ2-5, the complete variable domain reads EAEVAQSPRYKITEKSQAVAFWCDPISGHATLYWYRQILGQGPELLVQFQDESVVDDSQLPKDRFSAERLKGVDSTLKIQPAELGDSAMYLCASSLARLGEGEIIYLQETQYFGPGTRLLVL.

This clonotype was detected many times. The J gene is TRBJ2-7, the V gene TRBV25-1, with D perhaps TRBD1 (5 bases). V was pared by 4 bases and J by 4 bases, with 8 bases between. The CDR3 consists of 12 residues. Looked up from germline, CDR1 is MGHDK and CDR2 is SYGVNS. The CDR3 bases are TGTGCCAGCAGTGTGGGGCCATACGAGCAGTACTTC. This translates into CASSVGPYEQYF.

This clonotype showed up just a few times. CDR3 region: CASSLPDRRETQYF. CDR3 DNA: TGTGCCAGCAGTTTACCCGACAGGCGGGAGACCCAGTACTTC. The chain is built from TRBV27 and TRBJ2-5; possibly TRBD1 for D (6 bases). V lost 2 bases and J lost 5, with 12 bases in between. The CDR3 length is 14 residues. Germline V gives CDR1 MNHEY, CDR2 SMNVEV (reference sequence).

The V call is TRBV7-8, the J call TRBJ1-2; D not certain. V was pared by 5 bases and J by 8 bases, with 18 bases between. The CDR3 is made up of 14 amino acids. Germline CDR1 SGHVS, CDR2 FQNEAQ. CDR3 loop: CASSPSLGSGGYTF. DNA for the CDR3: TGTGCCAGCAGCCCTTCGCTGGGGTCGGGAGGCTACACCTTC.

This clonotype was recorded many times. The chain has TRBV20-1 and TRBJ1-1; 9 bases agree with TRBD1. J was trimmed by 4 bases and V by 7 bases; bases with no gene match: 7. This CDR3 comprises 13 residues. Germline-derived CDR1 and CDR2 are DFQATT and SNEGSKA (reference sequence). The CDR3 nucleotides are TGCAGTGGCGGGACAGGGAGTGGCACTGAAGCTTTCTTT. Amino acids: CSGGTGSGTEAFF.

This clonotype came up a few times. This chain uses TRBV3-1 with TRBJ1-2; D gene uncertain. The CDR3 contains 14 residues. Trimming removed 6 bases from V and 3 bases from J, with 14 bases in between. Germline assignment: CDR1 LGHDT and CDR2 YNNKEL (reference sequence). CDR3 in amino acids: CASSPLYGHYGYTF. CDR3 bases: TGTGCCAGCAGTCCTTTGTATGGACACTATGGCTACACCTTC.

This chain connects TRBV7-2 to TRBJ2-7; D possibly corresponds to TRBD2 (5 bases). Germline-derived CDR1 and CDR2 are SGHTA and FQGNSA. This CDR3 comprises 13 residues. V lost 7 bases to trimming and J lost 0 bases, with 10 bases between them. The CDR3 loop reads CASNSGNSYEQYF. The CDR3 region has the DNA TGTGCCAGCAACAGCGGAAACTCCTACGAGCAGTACTTC.

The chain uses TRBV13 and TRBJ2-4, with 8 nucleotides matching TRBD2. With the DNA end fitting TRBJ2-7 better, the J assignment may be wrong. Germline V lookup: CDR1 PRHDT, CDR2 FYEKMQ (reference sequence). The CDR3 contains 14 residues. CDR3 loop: CASSLAAGVGEQYF. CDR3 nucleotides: TGTGCCAGCAGCTTAGCAGCGGGAGTGGGCGAGCAGTACTTC.

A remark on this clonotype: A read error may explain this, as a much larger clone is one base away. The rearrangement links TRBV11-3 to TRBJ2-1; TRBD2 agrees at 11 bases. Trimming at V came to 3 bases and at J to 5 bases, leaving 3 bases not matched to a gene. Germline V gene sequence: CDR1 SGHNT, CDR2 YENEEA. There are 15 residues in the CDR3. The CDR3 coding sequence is TGTGCCAGCAGCTTCGGGACTAGCGGCCACAATGAGCAGTTCTTC. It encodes CASSFGTSGHNEQFF.

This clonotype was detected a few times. The CDR3 region has the DNA TGTGCCACCAGCCCCGAACGGTCAGAGACCCAGTACTTC. This sequence encodes CATSPERSETQYF. The rearrangement links TRBV24-1 to TRBJ2-5; D gene unclear. The CDR3 has 13 amino acids. V was shortened by 7 bases and J by 4 bases, with 12 bases between the two germline ends. Germline V gene data show CDR1 as KGHDR and CDR2 as SFDVKD.

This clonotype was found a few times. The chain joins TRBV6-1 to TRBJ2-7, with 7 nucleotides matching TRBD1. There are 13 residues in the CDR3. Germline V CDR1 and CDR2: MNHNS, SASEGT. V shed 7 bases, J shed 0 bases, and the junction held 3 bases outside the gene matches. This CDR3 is CASNGQVSYEQYF. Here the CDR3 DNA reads TGTGCCAGCAATGGACAGGTCTCCTACGAGCAGTACTTC.

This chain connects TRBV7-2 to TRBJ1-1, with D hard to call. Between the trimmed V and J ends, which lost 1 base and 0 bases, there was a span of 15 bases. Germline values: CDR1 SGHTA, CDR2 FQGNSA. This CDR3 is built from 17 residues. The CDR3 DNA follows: TGTGCCAGCAGCTTAGACGAGGTGTGTTATTTGAACACTGAAGCTTTCTTT. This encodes CASSLDEVCYLNTEAFF.

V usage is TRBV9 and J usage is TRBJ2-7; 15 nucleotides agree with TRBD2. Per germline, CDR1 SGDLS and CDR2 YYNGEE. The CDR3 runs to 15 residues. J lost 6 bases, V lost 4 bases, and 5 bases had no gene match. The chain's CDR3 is CASSRRTSGRGEQYF. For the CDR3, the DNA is TGTGCCAGCAGCCGCCGGACTAGCGGGAGGGGCGAGCAGTACTTC. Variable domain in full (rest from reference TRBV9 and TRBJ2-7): DSGVTQTPKHLITATGQRVTLRCSPRSGDLSVYWYQQSLDQGLQFLIQYYNGEERAKGNILERFSAQQFPDLHSELNLSSLELGDSALYFCASSRRTSGRGEQYFGPGTRLTVT.

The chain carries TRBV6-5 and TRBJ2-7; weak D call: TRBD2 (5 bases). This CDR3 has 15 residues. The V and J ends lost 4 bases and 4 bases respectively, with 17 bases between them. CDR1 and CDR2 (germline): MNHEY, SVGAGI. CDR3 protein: CASSFDPTTSYEQYF. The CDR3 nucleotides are TGTGCCAGCAGTTTCGACCCCACAACTAGTTACGAGCAGTACTTC.

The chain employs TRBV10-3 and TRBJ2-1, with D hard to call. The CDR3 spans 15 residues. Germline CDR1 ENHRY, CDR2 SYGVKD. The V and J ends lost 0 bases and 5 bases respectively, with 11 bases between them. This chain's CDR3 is CAISESRSPHNEQFF. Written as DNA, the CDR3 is TGTGCCATCAGTGAGTCTAGGTCTCCCCACAATGAGCAGTTCTTC.

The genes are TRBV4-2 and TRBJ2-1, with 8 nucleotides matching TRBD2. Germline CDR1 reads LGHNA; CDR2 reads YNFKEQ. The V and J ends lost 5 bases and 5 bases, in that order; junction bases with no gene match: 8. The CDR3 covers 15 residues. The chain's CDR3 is CASSAGGLMDNEQFF. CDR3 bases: TGTGCCAGCAGCGCGGGGGGCTTAATGGACAATGAGCAGTTCTTC.